This TCR beta chain was sequenced in a study of blood T cell repertoires in COVID-19. Study overall: The origin of the acute and convalescent COVID-19 samples was the United States, Italy and Spain. PBMCs, B-cell-depleted T cells, or T cells were the source of the cDNA or gDNA that made up the material.

Produced via immunoSEQ multiplex PCR; TCRdb's table is partial and in-frame only. Seen here are hundreds of thousands of clones, about 88% observed once, and the top ten hold 0.95% to 1%. Material: peripheral blood. The origin of this receptor is a woman in her thirties or forties who had recovered from COVID-19.

This CDR3 reads CASSERSRGTGELFF. In DNA, the CDR3 is TGCGCCAGCAGCGAAAGGTCTAGGGGGACCGGGGAGCTGTTTTTT. V usage is TRBV5-1 and J usage is TRBJ2-2; a weak D match, TRBD1 (6 bases). The CDR3 contains 15 residues. V was trimmed by 4 bases and J by 5 bases, leaving 15 bases between them. Germline-derived CDR1 and CDR2 are SGHRS and YFSETQ. The variable domain in full, completed from reference TRBV5-1 and TRBJ2-2, reads KAGVTQTPRYLIKTRGQQVTLSCSPISGHRSVSWYQQTPGQGLQFLFEYFSETQRNKGNFPGRFSGRQFSNSRSEMNVSTLELGDSALYLCASSERSRGTGELFFGEGSRLTVL.